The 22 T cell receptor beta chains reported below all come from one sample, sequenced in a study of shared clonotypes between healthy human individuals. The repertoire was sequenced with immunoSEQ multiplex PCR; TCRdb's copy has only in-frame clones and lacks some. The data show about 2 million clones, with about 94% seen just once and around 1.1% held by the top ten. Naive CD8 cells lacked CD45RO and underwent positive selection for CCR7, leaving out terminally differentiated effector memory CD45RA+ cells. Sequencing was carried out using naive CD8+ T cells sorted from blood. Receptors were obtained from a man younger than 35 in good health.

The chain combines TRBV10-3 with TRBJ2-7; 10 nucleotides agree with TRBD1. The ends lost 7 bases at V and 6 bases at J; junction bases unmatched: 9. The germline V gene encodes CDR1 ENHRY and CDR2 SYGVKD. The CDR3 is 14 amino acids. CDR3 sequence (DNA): TGTGCCATCACCGAGGGGGACAGGGGTGGCGAGCAGTACTTC. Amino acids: CAITEGDRGGEQYF.

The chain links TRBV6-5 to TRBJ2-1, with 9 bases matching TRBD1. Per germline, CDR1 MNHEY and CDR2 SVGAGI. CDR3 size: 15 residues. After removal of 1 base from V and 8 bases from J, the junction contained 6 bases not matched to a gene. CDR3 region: CASSYWTGAADEQFF. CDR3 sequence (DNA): TGTGCCAGCAGTTACTGGACAGGGGCCGCCGATGAGCAGTTCTTC.

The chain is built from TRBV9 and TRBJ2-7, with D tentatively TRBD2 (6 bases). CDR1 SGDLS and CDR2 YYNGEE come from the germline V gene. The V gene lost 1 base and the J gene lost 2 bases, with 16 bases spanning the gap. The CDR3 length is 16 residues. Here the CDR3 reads CASSVLATAIPYEQYF. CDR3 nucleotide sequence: TGTGCCAGCAGCGTACTAGCGACCGCTATCCCCTACGAGCAGTACTTC.

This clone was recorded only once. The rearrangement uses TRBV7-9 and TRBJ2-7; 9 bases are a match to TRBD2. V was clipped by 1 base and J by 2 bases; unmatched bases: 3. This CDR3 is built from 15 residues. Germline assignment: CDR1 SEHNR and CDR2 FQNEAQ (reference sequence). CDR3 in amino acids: CASSLVLAGAYEQYF. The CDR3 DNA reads TGTGCCAGCAGCTTAGTTTTAGCGGGGGCCTACGAGCAGTACTTC.

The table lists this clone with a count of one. The CDR3 region is CASSYGDREEEKLFF. The CDR3 DNA follows: TGTGCCAGCAGTTACGGGGACAGGGAGGAGGAAAAACTGTTTTTT. The chain has TRBV6-5 and TRBJ1-4; 9 bases are a match to TRBD1. The CDR3 is made up of 15 amino acids. Germline V gene data show CDR1 as MNHEY and CDR2 as SVGAGI. The V and J ends lost 2 bases and 8 bases, in that order; junction bases with no gene match: 6.

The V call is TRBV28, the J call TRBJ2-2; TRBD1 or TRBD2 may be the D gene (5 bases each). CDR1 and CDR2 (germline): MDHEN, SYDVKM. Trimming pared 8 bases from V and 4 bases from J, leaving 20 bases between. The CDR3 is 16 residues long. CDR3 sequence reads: CASSSPRGLATGELFF. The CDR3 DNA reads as TGTGCCAGCTCTTCCCCCCGGGGCTTGGCCACCGGGGAGCTGTTTTTT.

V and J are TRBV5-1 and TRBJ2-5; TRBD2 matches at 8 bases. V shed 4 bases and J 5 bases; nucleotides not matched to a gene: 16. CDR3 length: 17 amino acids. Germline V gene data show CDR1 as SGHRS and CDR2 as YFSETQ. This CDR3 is CASSRSDGGLGGETQYF. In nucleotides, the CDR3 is TGCGCCAGCAGCCGATCTGATGGGGGACTAGGGGGTGAGACCCAGTACTTC.

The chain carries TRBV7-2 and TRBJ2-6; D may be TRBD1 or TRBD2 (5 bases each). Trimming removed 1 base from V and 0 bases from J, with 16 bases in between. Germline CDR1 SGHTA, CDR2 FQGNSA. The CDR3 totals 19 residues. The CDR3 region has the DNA TGTGCCAGCAGCTTAGTCTCCGGGGCCGCGGTCTCTGGGGCCAACGTCCTGACTTTC. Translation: CASSLVSGAAVSGANVLTF.

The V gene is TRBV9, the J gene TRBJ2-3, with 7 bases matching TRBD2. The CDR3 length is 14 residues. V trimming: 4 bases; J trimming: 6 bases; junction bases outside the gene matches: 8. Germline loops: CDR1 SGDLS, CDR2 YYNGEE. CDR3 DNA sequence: TGTGCCAGCAGCCCAGGGTCAGCGGGGGATACGCAGTATTTT. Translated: CASSPGSAGDTQYF.

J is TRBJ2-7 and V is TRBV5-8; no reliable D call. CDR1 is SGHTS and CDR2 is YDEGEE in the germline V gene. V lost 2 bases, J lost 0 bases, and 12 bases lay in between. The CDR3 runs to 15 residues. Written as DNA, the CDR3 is TGTGCCAGCAGCTTAGGACCCTGGGGCTCCTACGAGCAGTACTTC. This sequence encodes CASSLGPWGSYEQYF.

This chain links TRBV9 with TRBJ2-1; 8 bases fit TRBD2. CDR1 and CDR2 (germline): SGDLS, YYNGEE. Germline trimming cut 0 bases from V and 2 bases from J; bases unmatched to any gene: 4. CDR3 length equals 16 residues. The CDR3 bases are TGTGCCAGCAGCGTAGGTGAGCGGGGGACCTACAATGAGCAGTTCTTC. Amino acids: CASSVGERGTYNEQFF.

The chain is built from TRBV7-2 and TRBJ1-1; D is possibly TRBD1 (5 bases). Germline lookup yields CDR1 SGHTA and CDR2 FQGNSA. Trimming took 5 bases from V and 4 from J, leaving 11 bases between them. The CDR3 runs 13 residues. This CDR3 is CASSEGMGTEAFF. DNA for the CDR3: TGTGCCAGCAGCGAGGGGATGGGCACTGAAGCTTTCTTT.

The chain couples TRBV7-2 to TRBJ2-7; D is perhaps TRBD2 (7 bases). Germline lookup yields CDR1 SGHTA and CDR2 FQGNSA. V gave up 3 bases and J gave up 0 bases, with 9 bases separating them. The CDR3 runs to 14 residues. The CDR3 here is CASSFAGASYEQYF. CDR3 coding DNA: TGTGCCAGCAGCTTTGCGGGGGCCTCCTACGAGCAGTACTTC.

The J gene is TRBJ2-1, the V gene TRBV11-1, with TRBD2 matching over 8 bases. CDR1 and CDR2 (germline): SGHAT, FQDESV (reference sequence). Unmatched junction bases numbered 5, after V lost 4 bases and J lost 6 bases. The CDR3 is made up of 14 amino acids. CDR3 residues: CASSYSGTSNEQFF. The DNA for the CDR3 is TGTGCCAGCAGCTATTCCGGGACTAGCAATGAGCAGTTCTTC.

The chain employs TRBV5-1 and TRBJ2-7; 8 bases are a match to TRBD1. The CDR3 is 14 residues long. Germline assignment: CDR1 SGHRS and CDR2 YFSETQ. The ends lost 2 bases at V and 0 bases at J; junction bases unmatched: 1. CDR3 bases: TGCGCCAGCAGCTTCAGGGGGCCCTCCTACGAGCAGTACTTC. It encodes CASSFRGPSYEQYF.

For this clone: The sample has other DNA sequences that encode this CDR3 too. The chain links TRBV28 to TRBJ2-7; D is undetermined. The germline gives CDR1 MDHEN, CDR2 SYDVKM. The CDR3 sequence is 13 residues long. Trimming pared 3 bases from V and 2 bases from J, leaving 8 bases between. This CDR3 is CASSFGPAYEQYF. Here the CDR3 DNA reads TGTGCCAGCAGTTTTGGCCCAGCCTACGAGCAGTACTTC.

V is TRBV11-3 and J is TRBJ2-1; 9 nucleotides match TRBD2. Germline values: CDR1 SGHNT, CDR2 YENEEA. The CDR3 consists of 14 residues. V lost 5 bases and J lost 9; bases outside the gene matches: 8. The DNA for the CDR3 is TGTGCCAGCAGCCCATTAGCGGGAGAGGGTGAGCAGTTCTTC. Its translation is CASSPLAGEGEQFF. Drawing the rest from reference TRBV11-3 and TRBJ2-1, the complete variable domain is EAGVVQSPRYKIIEKKQPVAFWCNPISGHNTLYWYLQNLGQGPELLIRYENEEAVDDSQLPKDRFSAERLKGVDSTLKIQPAELGDSAVYLCASSPLAGEGEQFFGPGTRLTVL.

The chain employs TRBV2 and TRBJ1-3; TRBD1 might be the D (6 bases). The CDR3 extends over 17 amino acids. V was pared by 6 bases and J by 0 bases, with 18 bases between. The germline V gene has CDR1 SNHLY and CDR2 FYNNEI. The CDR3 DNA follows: TGTGCCAGCAGCTGGGACACCGATAGCCTCTCTGGAAACACCATATATTTT. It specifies CASSWDTDSLSGNTIYF.

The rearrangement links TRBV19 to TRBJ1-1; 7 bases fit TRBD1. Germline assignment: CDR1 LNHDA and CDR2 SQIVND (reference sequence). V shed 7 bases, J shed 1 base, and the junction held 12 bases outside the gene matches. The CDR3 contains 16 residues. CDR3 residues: CASKDRVMGENTEAFF. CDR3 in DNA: TGTGCCAGTAAAGACAGGGTCATGGGGGAGAACACTGAAGCTTTCTTT.

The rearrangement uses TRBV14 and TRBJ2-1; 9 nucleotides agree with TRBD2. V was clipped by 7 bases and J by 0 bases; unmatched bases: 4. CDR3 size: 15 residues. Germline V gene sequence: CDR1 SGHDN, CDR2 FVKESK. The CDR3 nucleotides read TGTGCCAGCACCCTAGCGGGAAGCTCCTACAATGAGCAGTTCTTC. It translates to CASTLAGSSYNEQFF.

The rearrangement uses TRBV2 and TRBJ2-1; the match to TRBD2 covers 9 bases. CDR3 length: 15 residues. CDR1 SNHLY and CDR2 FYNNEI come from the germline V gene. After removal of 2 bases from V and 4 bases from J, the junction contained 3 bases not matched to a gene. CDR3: CASSELAGRYNEQFF. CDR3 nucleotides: TGTGCCAGCAGTGAACTAGCGGGGAGATACAATGAGCAGTTCTTC.

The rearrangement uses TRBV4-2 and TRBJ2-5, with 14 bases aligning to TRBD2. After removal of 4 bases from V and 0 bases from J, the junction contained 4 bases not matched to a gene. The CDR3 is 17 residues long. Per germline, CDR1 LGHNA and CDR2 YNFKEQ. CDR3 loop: CASSPTSGGAYQETQYF. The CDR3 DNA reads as TGTGCCAGCAGCCCGACTAGCGGGGGGGCCTACCAAGAGACCCAGTACTTC.